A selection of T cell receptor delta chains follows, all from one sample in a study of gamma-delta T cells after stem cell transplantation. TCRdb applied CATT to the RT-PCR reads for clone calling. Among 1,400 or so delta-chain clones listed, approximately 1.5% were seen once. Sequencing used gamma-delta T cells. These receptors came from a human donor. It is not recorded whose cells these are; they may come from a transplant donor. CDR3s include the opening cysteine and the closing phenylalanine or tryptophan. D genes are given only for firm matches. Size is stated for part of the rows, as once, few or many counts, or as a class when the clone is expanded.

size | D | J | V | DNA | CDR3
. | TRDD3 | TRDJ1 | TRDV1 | TGTGCTCTTGGGGAACCCCACAATCTGGGGGACCTCGATAAACTCATCTTT | CALGEPHNLGDLDKLIF
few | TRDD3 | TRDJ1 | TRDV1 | TGTGCTCTTGGGGACCTCCATACGGGGTACTGGGGGACCCGACGTGAGTATAAACTCATCTTT | CALGDLHTGYWGTRREYKLIF
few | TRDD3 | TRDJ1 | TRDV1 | TGTGCTCTTGGGGAGCATTTTCAACCCAACTGGGGGAAGACCGATAAACTCATCTTT | CALGEHFQPNWGKTDKLIF
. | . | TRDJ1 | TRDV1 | TGTGCTCTTGGGGAACCCCCCCCCCGGAGATTGCCCTACACCGATAAACTCATCTTT | CALGEPPPRRLPYTDKLIF
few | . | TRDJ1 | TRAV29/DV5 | . | CSVLLCSYIPTRGIRREYKLIF
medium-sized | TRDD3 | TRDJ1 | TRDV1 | TGTGCTCTTGGGGAACCCCTGGGGGACACCGATAAACTCATCTTT | CALGEPLGDTDKLIF
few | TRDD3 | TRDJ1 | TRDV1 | TGTGCTCTTGGGGAAGCAACTACTCCTTCTTCTGAGTACTGGGGGGCCTCGTACACCGATAAACTCATCTTT | CALGEATTPSSEYWGASYTDKLIF
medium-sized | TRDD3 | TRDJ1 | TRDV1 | TGTGCTCTTGGGGAAAATCTTGGGCTGACCAAAATGGTCTGGCCTTCTGGGGGATCGAGGGATAAACTCATCTTT | CALGENLGLTKMVWPSGGSRDKLIF
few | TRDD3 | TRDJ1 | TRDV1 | TGTGCTCCTGGGGAACTAGTCTCGATTACGTGTAGGGTACTGGGGGATAGGCTTGGCTGCACCGATAAACTCATCTTT | CAPGELVSITCRVLGDRLGCTDKLIF
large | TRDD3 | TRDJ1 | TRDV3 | TGTGCCTTTAGGATGTACTGGGGGATCTTGTACACCGATAAACTCATCTTT | CAFRMYWGILYTDKLIF
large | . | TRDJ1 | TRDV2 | TGTGCCTGTGACACTGTGGAAGGGATAGCGGGGGCCACCGATAAACTCATCTTT | CACDTVEGIAGATDKLIF
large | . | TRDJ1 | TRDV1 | TGTGCTCTTGGGGTCCTACTACGTACTGGGCCCTACACCGATAAACTCATCTTT | CALGVLLRTGPYTDKLIF
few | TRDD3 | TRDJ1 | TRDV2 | TGTGCCTGTGACACGGTGGGGATACGCTACACCGATAAACTCATCTTT | CACDTVGIRYTDKLIF
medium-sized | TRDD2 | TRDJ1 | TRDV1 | TGTGCTCTTGGGGCACCTTCCTACGGTAGCTGGGGGTCTTACACCGATAAACTCATCTTT | CALGAPSYGSWGSYTDKLIF
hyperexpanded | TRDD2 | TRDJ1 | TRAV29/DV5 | TGTGCAGCAAGCACGGCCTTCCTACGTACTGGGGAGCCCAAACTCATCTTT | CAASTAFLRTGEPKLIF
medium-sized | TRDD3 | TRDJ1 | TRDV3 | TGTGCCTTCCTCTGGGACTGGGGGGACTACACCGATAAACTCATCTTT | CAFLWDWGDYTDKLIF
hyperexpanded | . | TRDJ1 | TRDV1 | TGTGCTCTTGGGGAGTTACCTTCCCTTCTCTACACCGATAAACTCATCTTT | CALGELPSLLYTDKLIF
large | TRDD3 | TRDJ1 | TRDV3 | TGTGCCTCTATTCAGCTTTCTCATACTGGGGGATGGTGCGATAAACTCATCTTT | CASIQLSHTGGWCDKLIF
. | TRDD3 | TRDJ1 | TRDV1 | TGTGCTCTTGGGGAACTAGGACTCCTTATCCCCACGTACTGGGGGATACTGTACACCGATAAACTCATCTTT | CALGELGLLIPTYWGILYTDKLIF
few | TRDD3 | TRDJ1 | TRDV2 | TGTGCCTGTGACACCAGGGTACGGGGGATACGCTACACCGATAAACTCATCTTT | CACDTRVRGIRYTDKLIF
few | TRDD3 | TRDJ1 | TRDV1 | TGTGCTCTTGGGTCGGGCTGGGGGATAGGCACCGATAAACTCATCTTT | CALGSGWGIGTDKLIF
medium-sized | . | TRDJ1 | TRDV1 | TGTGCTCTTGGGGCCCTGAACGGGATGCCTTGGGCCCCGAACACCGATAAACTCATCTTT | CALGALNGMPWAPNTDKLIF
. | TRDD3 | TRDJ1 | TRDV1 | TGTGCTCTTGGGAGGAGGTGGAGTACTGGGGGATACGGGCATAAACTCATCTTT | CALGRRWSTGGYGHKLIF
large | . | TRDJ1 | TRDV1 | TGTGCTCTTGGGGACAGTACCAAGGGCGGGGAGTACACCGATAAACTCATCTTT | CALGDSTKGGEYTDKLIF
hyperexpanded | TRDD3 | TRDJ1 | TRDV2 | TGTGCCTGCACACTGGGGGATACGTACACCGATAAACTCATCTTT | CACTLGDTYTDKLIF
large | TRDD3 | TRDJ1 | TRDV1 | TGTGCTCTTGGGGGACCGTCCTACGCCTGGGGGATACTGAACACCGATAAACTCATCTTT | CALGGPSYAWGILNTDKLIF
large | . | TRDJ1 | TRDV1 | TGTGCTCTTGGGGAACTACGACTGGGTTCCGATAAACTCATCTTT | CALGELRLGSDKLIF
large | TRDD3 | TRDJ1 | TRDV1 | TGTGCTCTACTAATTCCCCTACGGTACTGGGGGATACGGGACACCGATAAACTCATCTTT | CALLIPLRYWGIRDTDKLIF
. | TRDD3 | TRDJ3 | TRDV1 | TGTGCTCTTGGGGCCCTAGTATCTACACTTACTGGGGGCCTTAGCTCCTGGGACACCCGGCAGATGTTTTTC | CALGALVSTLTGGLSSWDTRQMFF
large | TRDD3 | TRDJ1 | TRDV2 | TGTGCCTGTGACACCCGAGGCGGGACTGGGGGATATGTTTTGGTGTATAAACTCATCTTT | CACDTRGGTGGYVLVYKLIF
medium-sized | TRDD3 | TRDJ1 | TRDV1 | TGTGCTCTTGGCCGGACTTCCTTTTCCCCTTTACTGGGGGATACGGATATCTACACCGATAAACTCATCTTT | CALGRTSFSPLLGDTDIYTDKLIF
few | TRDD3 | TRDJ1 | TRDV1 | TGTGCTCTTGGCCTCCTTCCCGTACTGGGGGATACGTACACCGATAAACTCATCTTT | CALGLLPVLGDTYTDKLIF
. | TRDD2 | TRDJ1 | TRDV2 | TGTGCCAGTGACACCCTTCCTACCGATGAAACCGATAAACGCATCTTT | CASDTLPTDETDKRIF
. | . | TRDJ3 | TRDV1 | TGTGCTCTTGGGGAAAAGGGGTTCCTATGGACTGGGACGAGCTCCTGGGACACCCGACAGATGTTTTTC | CALGEKGFLWTGTSSWDTRQMFF
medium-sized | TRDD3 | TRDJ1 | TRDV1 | TGTGCTCTTGGGGAACTACCCCGTGGGGGATACCTTTACACCGATAAACTCATCTTT | CALGELPRGGYLYTDKLIF
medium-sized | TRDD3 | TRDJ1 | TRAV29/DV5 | TGTGCAGCAAGCCACTTCGAAAAGTGGGATACCCCCAACCCCGATAAACTCATCTTT | CAASHFEKWDTPNPDKLIF
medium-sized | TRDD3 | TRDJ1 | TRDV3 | TGTGCCCAACCCTTACCTGTACTGGGGACCCTATGGGACTGGGCCGATAAACTCATCTTT | CAQPLPVLGTLWDWADKLIF
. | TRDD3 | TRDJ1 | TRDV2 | TGTGCCTGTGACGCCAGGGGGATACGCTACACCGATAAACTCATCTTT | CACDARGIRYTDKLIF
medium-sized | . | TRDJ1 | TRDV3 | TGTGCCTTTGTCCATTCCTTCCTTCCGTACTGGGGGCCCTTGTACACCGATAAACTCATCTTT | CAFVHSFLPYWGPLYTDKLIF
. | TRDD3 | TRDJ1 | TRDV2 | TGTGCCTGTTCCCAAGGGGGGATACTGAACACCGATAAACTCATCTTT | CACSQGGILNTDKLIF
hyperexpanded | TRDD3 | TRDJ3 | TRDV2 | TGTGCCTGTGACACCACGGGGCTCTGGGGGAGCCCTTCCTGGGACACCCGACAGATGTTTTTC | CACDTTGLWGSPSWDTRQMFF
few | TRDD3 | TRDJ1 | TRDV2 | TGTGCCTGTGATGCCTTACTGGGGGACTACGCTGATAAACTCATCTTT | CACDALLGDYADKLIF
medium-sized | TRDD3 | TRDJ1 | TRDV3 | TGTGCCTTTCCACGGTGGTCTGGGGGATGGGGAAACACCGATAAACTCATCTTT | CAFPRWSGGWGNTDKLIF
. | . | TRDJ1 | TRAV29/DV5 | TGTGCAGCAAGCACGGCCTTCCTACGTACTGGGGGAAAGTACACCGATAAACTCATCTTT | CAASTAFLRTGGKYTDKLIF
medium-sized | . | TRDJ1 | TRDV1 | TGTGCTCTTGGGGAACTTCCTTCCGTTTACTGGGGACAAGGAGGGTTTACACCCGATAAACTCATCTTT | CALGELPSVYWGQGGFTPDKLIF
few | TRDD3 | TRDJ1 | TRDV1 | TGTGCTCTTGGGAGGAGGTGGAGTACTGGGGGAAAGTACACCGATAAACTCATCTTT | CALGRRWSTGGKYTDKLIF
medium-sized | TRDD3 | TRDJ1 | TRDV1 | TGTGCTCTTGGGGAGCTCTTTTCTACTAATCTCCTACTGGGGGATACGCTCCCCCGGGACACCGATAAACTCATCTTT | CALGELFSTNLLLGDTLPRDTDKLIF
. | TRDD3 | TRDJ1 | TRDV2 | TGTGCCTGTGACACCCTTACTGGGGGATCTTTATACACCGATAAACTCATCTTT | CACDTLTGGSLYTDKLIF
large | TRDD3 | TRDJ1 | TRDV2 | TGTGCCTGTGACAAGTGGGATGGGGGACCGATGTACACCGATAAACTCATCTTT | CACDKWDGGPMYTDKLIF
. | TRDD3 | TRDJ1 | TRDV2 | TGTGCCTGTTCCCAAGGGGGGATACTCCCGTACACCGATAAACTCATCTTT | CACSQGGILPYTDKLIF
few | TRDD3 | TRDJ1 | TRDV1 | TGTGCTCTTGGCCTCCTTCCCGTACTGGGGGATACGATTAACACCGATAAACTCATCTTT | CALGLLPVLGDTINTDKLIF
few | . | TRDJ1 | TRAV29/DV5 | . | CSVLLCSKRDWGIADKLIF
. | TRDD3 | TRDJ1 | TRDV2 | TGCGCTAGCATGGGGGAACCCTCGTACACCGATAAACTCATCTTT | CASMGEPSYTDKLIF
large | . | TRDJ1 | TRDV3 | TGTGCCTCCTTACTGGGTCTCCCCACCGATAAACTCATCTTT | CASLLGLPTDKLIF
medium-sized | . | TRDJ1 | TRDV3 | TGTGCCGTCAGTTTCCCGTACGACTCTAGGTACACCGATAAACTCATCTTT | CAVSFPYDSRYTDKLIF